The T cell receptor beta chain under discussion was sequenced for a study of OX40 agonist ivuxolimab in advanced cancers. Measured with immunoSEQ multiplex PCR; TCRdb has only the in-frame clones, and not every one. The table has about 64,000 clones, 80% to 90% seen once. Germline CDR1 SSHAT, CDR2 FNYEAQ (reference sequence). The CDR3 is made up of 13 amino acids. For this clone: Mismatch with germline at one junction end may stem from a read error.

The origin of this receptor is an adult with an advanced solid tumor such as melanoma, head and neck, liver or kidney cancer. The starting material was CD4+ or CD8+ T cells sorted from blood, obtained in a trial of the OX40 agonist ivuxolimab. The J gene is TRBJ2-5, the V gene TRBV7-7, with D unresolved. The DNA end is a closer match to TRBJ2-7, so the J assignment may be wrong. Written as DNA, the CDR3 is TGTGCTAGCAGCTTGGCAGGAGCCTACGAGCAGTACTTC. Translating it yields CASSLAGAYEQYF.